This T cell receptor (beta chain) appears in the sequencing data of a study of CD8 T cells in Susac syndrome. Sequencing of TCR beta drew on CD8+ and CD4+ T cells from blood. RNA, at about 0.5 to 1 ug, was reverse transcribed with random hexamers. Across 54 Vbeta and 13 Jbeta, immunoSEQ multiplex PCR amplified TCR beta CDR3. TCRdb recomputed calls from the immunoSEQ multiplex PCR reads with MiXCR, one row per CDR3 protein. The table includes more than 65,000 distinct CDR3 sequences, just under 95% detected once. The CDR3 consists of 15 residues. Trimming stripped 0 bases from V and 4 bases from J, with 14 bases between. Germline V CDR1 and CDR2: GTSNPN, SVGIG (reference sequence).

The clonotype originates from a human donor in good health. The rearrangement links TRBV30 to TRBJ2-3, with TRBD2 as a possible D gene (6 bases). The sequencing sample was made of CD8+ T cells from PBMCs. The CDR3 region is CAWSVAGGRADTQYF. The CDR3 DNA is TGTGCCTGGAGTGTAGCCGGGGGTCGGGCAGATACGCAGTATTTT.